Presented here are 27 T cell receptor beta chains from one specimen sequenced in a study of T cells in Graves' hyperthyroidism and ophthalmopathy. TCR beta CDR3 regions were amplified from RNA transcripts. The HTBI primer set was used in a first-round RT-PCR of the TCR CDR3. TCRdb re-analysed the multiplex PCR reads in MiXCR, keeping a single row per CDR3 protein. This table holds a few hundred thousand distinct CDR3 sequences, approximately 23% found once. Sample: blood. Receptors were obtained from a man aged 25-45 years with Graves' ophthalmopathy.

CDR3 protein: CAWSRSLGRSTGNTIYF. The DNA of the CDR3 is TGTGCCTGGAGTCGCTCCCTGGGACGGTCAACTGGAAACACCATATATTTT. The rearrangement links TRBV30 to TRBJ1-3, with a weak D call TRBD1 (5 bases). Germline CDR1 is GTSNPN and CDR2 is SVGIG (reference sequence). The CDR3 loop spans 17 amino acids. Trimming pared 2 bases from V and 2 bases from J, leaving 19 bases between.

This rearrangement joins TRBV27 to TRBJ2-7; D not resolved. V lost 6 bases, J lost 2 bases, and 11 bases lay in between. There are 13 residues in the CDR3. CDR1 and CDR2 (germline): MNHEY, SMNVEV (reference sequence). The DNA for the CDR3 is TGTGCCAGCAGCATCTCTCGCCCCTACGAGCAGTACTTC. It is translated as CASSISRPYEQYF.

The chain links TRBV7-9 to TRBJ2-1; TRBD2 might be the D (5 bases). This CDR3 is 15 amino acids long. Trimming removed 5 bases from V and 2 bases from J, with 13 bases in between. The germline CDR1 and CDR2 sequences are SEHNR and FQNEAQ (reference sequence). The CDR3 bases are TGTGCCAGCAGCCAAGTAGCGTCCCCCTACAATGAGCAGTTCTTC. It encodes CASSQVASPYNEQFF.

This clonotype showed up many times. The gene calls are TRBV7-9 and TRBJ2-5, with unresolved D. CDR1 and CDR2 from the germline V gene are SEHNR and FQNEAQ (reference sequence). Trimming cost V 5 bases and J 2 bases, with 15 bases left between them. This CDR3 has 15 amino acids. The CDR3 sequence is CASSTPRTDQETQYF. The CDR3 DNA follows: TGTGCCAGCAGCACCCCCCGGACGGATCAAGAGACCCAGTACTTC.

The chain couples TRBV9 to TRBJ2-1; D is unresolved. Trimming removed 0 bases from V and 5 bases from J, with 6 bases in between. Germline V gene lookup returns CDR1 SGDLS and CDR2 YYNGEE. This CDR3 is 13 amino acids long. Here the CDR3 DNA reads TGTGCCAGCAGCGTAGGTGGTGACAATGAGCAGTTCTTC. Translation gives CASSVGGDNEQFF.

This clonotype turned up a few times. The chain links TRBV28 to TRBJ1-1; D is unclear. V was pared by 5 bases and J by 11 bases, with 18 bases between. Germline V lookup: CDR1 MDHEN, CDR2 SYDVKM. The CDR3 totals 13 residues. As DNA, the CDR3 is TGTGCCAGCAGTCTCAGTGGGTCCTGGTTGGCTTTCTTT. Its protein is CASSLSGSWLAFF.

This clonotype was seen at least ten times. The chain joins TRBV6-1 to TRBJ2-7, with D possibly matching TRBD1 (6 bases). With 6 bases removed from V and 1 base from J, the gap between germline ends came to 10 bases. The CDR3 totals 13 residues. Germline-derived CDR1 and CDR2 are MNHNS and SASEGT. This CDR3 is CASRDGQSYEQYF. The CDR3 DNA sequence: TGTGCCAGCAGGGACGGACAGTCCTACGAGCAGTACTTC.

The chain links TRBV19 to TRBJ1-5, with D perhaps matching TRBD1 (5 bases). The germline V gene encodes CDR1 LNHDA and CDR2 SQIVND (reference sequence). The CDR3 sequence is 13 residues long. Trimming left V 6 bases short and J 3 bases short, with 9 bases between. The CDR3 loop reads CASRRQHNQPQHF. CDR3 in DNA: TGTGCCAGTAGGCGACAGCACAATCAGCCCCAGCATTTT. The full variable domain, rest sourced from reference TRBV19 and TRBJ1-5, is DGGITQSPKYLFRKEGQNVTLSCEQNLNHDAMYWYRQDPGQGLRLIYYSQIVNDFQKGDIAEGYSVSREKKESFPLTVTSAQKNPTAFYLCASRRQHNQPQHFGDGTRLSIL.

This clonotype was found many times. The J gene is TRBJ2-7, the V gene TRBV2, with 7 positions matching TRBD1. Per the germline V gene, CDR1 is SNHLY and CDR2 is FYNNEI. The CDR3 loop spans 15 amino acids. Trimming removed 7 bases from V and 2 bases from J; junction bases left unmatched: 11. In nucleotides, the CDR3 is TGTGCCAGCACTGGGTCGACAGGGAAAACCTACGAGCAGTACTTC. Translated: CASTGSTGKTYEQYF.

In this sample, this clonotype turned up many times. This chain connects TRBV2 to TRBJ1-1; a possible D gene is TRBD1 (6 bases). Trimming cost V 9 bases and J 3 bases, with 14 bases left between them. The CDR3 is 13 residues long. In germline, CDR1 is SNHLY, CDR2 FYNNEI. The CDR3 here is CARDPEGDTEAFF. The CDR3 nucleotides read TGTGCCAGGGACCCGGAGGGGGACACTGAAGCTTTCTTT.

In this sample, this clonotype turned up many times. The CDR3 reads CSAGRLQADTQYF. CDR3 bases: TGCAGTGCTGGGAGGTTACAGGCAGATACGCAGTATTTT. V and J are TRBV20-1 and TRBJ2-3; D possibly corresponds to TRBD2 (6 bases). Trimming took 5 bases from V and 4 from J, leaving 13 bases between them. There are 13 residues in the CDR3. CDR1 and CDR2 (germline): DFQATT, SNEGSKA (reference sequence).

The chain employs TRBV28 and TRBJ1-5; D gene uncertain. This CDR3 is built from 11 residues. Trimming took 4 bases from V and 16 from J, leaving 14 bases between them. The germline V gene encodes CDR1 MDHEN and CDR2 SYDVKM. CDR3 coding DNA: TGTGCCAGCAGTTCGGAAGAGCAGGCTCATTTT. Translating it yields CASSSEEQAHF.

This clonotype was counted between two and nine times. The gene calls are TRBV29-1 and TRBJ1-1; D call uncertain. V gave up 7 bases and J gave up 1 base, with 22 bases separating them. Germline CDR1 SQVTM, CDR2 ANQGSEA. The CDR3 loop spans 16 amino acids. The CDR3 protein is CSARTVDGPANTEAFF. The CDR3 nucleotides read TGCAGCGCTCGTACAGTCGACGGCCCAGCGAACACTGAAGCTTTCTTT.

This clonotype was counted at least ten times. The chain links TRBV20-1 to TRBJ1-6; D not resolved. Germline V gene sequence: CDR1 DFQATT, CDR2 SNEGSKA (reference sequence). The CDR3 spans 17 residues. Deletions cut 2 bases from V and 5 bases from J, with 19 bases between. The chain's CDR3 is CSARTVSGQSNNSPLHF. CDR3 in DNA: TGCAGTGCTAGAACGGTGTCGGGTCAATCGAATAATTCACCCCTCCACTTT.

Ten or more counts support this clonotype. The chain couples TRBV3-1 to TRBJ2-7; a weak D match, TRBD2 (6 bases). With 1 base removed from V and 1 base from J, the gap between germline ends came to 14 bases. Germline assignment: CDR1 LGHDT and CDR2 YNNKEL (reference sequence). This CDR3 spans 16 amino acids. The CDR3 reads CASSQAPTRGSYEQYF. In nucleotides, the CDR3 is TGTGCCAGCAGCCAAGCGCCGACTAGGGGATCCTACGAGCAGTACTTC.

The V gene is TRBV2, the J gene TRBJ2-7, with D maybe TRBD1 (6 bases). The CDR3 is 12 residues long. Germline V gives CDR1 SNHLY, CDR2 FYNNEI. Trimming removed 5 bases from V and 4 bases from J, with 9 bases in between. CDR3 bases: TGTGCCAGCAGTTACAGGGTATACGAGCAGTACTTC. Residues: CASSYRVYEQYF.

Note on this clonotype: A junction boundary mismatches the germline segment, possibly from a read error. V is TRBV28 and J is TRBJ2-3; tentative D call: TRBD2 (5 bases). The CDR3 is made up of 16 amino acids. Looked up from germline, CDR1 is MDHEN and CDR2 is SYDVKM. Here the CDR3 reads CASGPYRAARADTQCF. In DNA form, the CDR3 reads TGTGCCAGCGGGCCCTACCGAGCAGCGAGGGCAGATACGCAGTGTTTT.

This clonotype turned up a few times. The chain carries TRBV28 and TRBJ1-1, with D tentatively TRBD1 (6 bases). Germline V CDR1 and CDR2: MDHEN, SYDVKM. The CDR3 is 14 amino acids. With 1 base removed from V and 7 bases from J, the gap between germline ends came to 13 bases. CDR3 in amino acids: CASSLLGARGEAFF. The CDR3 bases are TGTGCCAGCAGTTTATTGGGGGCCCGGGGTGAAGCTTTCTTT.

J is TRBJ2-2 and V is TRBV7-3; TRBD2 aligns across 8 bases. V was clipped by 2 bases and J by 2 bases; unmatched bases: 7. There are 17 residues in the CDR3. Germline CDR1 is SGHTA and CDR2 is FQGTGA. CDR3 loop: CASSLFGRAGNTGELFF. DNA of the CDR3: TGTGCCAGCAGCTTATTCGGGAGGGCCGGTAACACCGGGGAGCTGTTTTTT.

This clonotype was recorded many times. The rearrangement links TRBV28 to TRBJ2-3; D is uncertain. CDR1 is MDHEN and CDR2 is SYDVKM in the germline V gene. Trimming stripped 6 bases from V and 4 bases from J, with 8 bases between. This CDR3 is built from 12 residues. The CDR3 DNA reads as TGTGCCAGCAGCTTAGCCGCAGATACGCAGTATTTT. Translated: CASSLAADTQYF.

This chain's CDR3 is CASSLAAGNYNEQFF. For the CDR3, the DNA is TGCGCCAGCAGCTTGGCGGCTGGAAACTACAATGAGCAGTTCTTC. The rearrangement uses TRBV5-1 and TRBJ2-1; D ambiguous. Trimming cost V 0 bases and J 3 bases, with 10 bases left between them. The CDR3 totals 15 residues. The germline V gene has CDR1 SGHRS and CDR2 YFSETQ.

This clonotype appeared a single time. The chain employs TRBV10-2 and TRBJ2-7; possibly TRBD1 for D (5 bases). This CDR3 has 13 amino acids. Germline V gene lookup returns CDR1 WSHSY and CDR2 SAAADI. Trimming left V 3 bases short and J 4 bases short, with 10 bases between. The CDR3 sequence: CASSEGAAYEQYF. The CDR3 coding sequence is TGCGCCAGCAGTGAAGGGGCAGCTTACGAGCAGTACTTC.

This clonotype was found many times. The chain recombines TRBV28 with TRBJ1-1; TRBD1 might be the D (6 bases). This CDR3 region has 13 residues. In germline, CDR1 is MDHEN, CDR2 SYDVKM. Trimming took off 7 bases at V and 4 bases at J, with 13 bases between the two ends. CDR3 sequence: CASNTGSGTEAFF. The DNA of the CDR3 is TGTGCCAGCAATACAGGGTCGGGCACTGAAGCTTTCTTT.

This clonotype was observed at least ten times. The J gene is TRBJ2-1, the V gene TRBV11-2; 8 bases agree with TRBD1. Germline values: CDR1 SGHAT, CDR2 FQNNGV. V lost 5 bases and J lost 3; bases outside the gene matches: 9. The CDR3 contains 16 residues. CDR3 in DNA: TGTGCCAGCAGCCCCCGACAGGGGAGACACTACAATGAGCAGTTCTTC. Its protein product is CASSPRQGRHYNEQFF.

This clonotype came up a few times. The V gene is TRBV29-1, the J gene TRBJ2-6; D is possibly TRBD2 (7 bases). V lost 4 bases to trimming and J lost 1 base, with 17 bases between them. CDR1 and CDR2 from the germline V gene are SQVTM and ANQGSEA. This CDR3 has 17 amino acids. CDR3: CSVVGGALRSGANVLTF. In DNA form, the CDR3 reads TGCAGCGTTGTTGGGGGGGCGCTTCGATCTGGGGCCAACGTCCTGACTTTC.

This clonotype has ten or more counts. This chain uses TRBV6-1 with TRBJ1-2; D gene unclear. The germline CDR1 and CDR2 sequences are MNHNS and SASEGT. V was trimmed by 8 bases and J by 5 bases, leaving 18 bases between them. The CDR3 sequence is 14 residues long. CDR3 region: CASHRIGGGYGYTF. The CDR3 bases are TGTGCCAGCCATAGGATTGGCGGTGGATATGGCTACACCTTC.

In the case of this clonotype: A much larger clone is a single base away; this may be a read error. The chain couples TRBV28 to TRBJ1-1; D is ambiguous. This CDR3 has 12 amino acids. Trimming stripped 5 bases from V and 8 bases from J, with 12 bases between. CDR1 MDHEN and CDR2 SYDVKM come from the germline V gene. This CDR3 is CASSLTSLEAFF. The CDR3 bases are TGTGCCAGCAGTCTAACAAGTTTGGAAGCTTTCTTT.